What follows is one T cell receptor (beta chain) and its context. The clone's antigen remains unknown. Base quality data are lacking; no much larger clone is found one base away. In total, roughly 670 healthy bone marrow donors made up the cohort. At the time of sampling, all cohort members were nominally healthy, though unrecorded immune exposures were likely present. The donor was CMV seronegative and was included in the group of around 320 seronegative cohort members. A peripheral blood sample was collected from each donor, and TCR beta sequencing was performed on peripheral blood mononuclear cells. The Qiagen DNeasy Blood Extraction Kit was used to extract genomic DNA from the blood cell samples. This sample stems from a study of cytomegalovirus exposure and HLA in healthy donors (dated by TCRdb to about 2017). Study-wide context: An earlier analysis of several hundred of the donors reported approximately 260 Gb of sequence data and 117 million unique TCR beta sequences obtained from 180 million or so T cells. An early release that covered 640 HLA-typed donors contained around 300 gigabases of sequencing data and approximately 85 million unique TCR sequences. Among the roughly 400 genotyped donors, about 83% belonged to the genetic ancestry cluster associated with self-reported Caucasian donors. The study aimed to test whether cataloging public T cell receptors could reveal signatures of past pathogen exposure. The T cell repertoires of several hundred subjects were profiled by immunosequencing and related to cytomegalovirus serostatus. A separate validation cohort of about 110 different subjects was used in addition to the approximately 670-subject first cohort. The study combined high-throughput TCR immunosequencing, statistical association of individual TCRs with disease status, and machine learning to predict cytomegalovirus infection status. A later analysis re-analyzed previously published TCR beta repertoires from 500 to 700 donors and added high-resolution HLA genotyping to study TCR occurrence patterns. In the later analysis, no new phenotypic data were used to find candidate immune exposures; instead, reliance was placed on TCR beta sequences and their occurrence across donors. An earlier analysis of some 500 of the donors used high-throughput TCR beta sequencing to judge whether each TCR beta V gene segment behaved as functional or pseudogenic. Donor age, sex, ethnicity and CMV serostatus were compiled together with the repertoire data. In a later genetic analysis, genome-wide SNP genotypes for about 55% of the roughly 700 donors were used, and that subset was treated as a discovery cohort. Every discovery cohort repertoire had been produced on one sequencing platform. Both class I and class II loci were covered by HLA typing, at four-digit resolution. Typing coverage varied by locus: roughly 620-640 donors for A, B, C, DRB1 and DQB1; roughly 500 for DQA1; more than 600 for DPA1; 400 to 480 for DPB1. Because of strong linkage in the cohort, roughly five DR-DQ haplotypes were treated as single units for association and clustering. Among 300 to 500 genotyped donors of the cohort, an average of around 240,000 unique TCR beta nucleotide sequences was sequenced per donor, of which about 18% were non-productive. The research as a whole found: Roughly uniform sequencing depth across donors was assumed in presence/absence analyses, although this assumption may not hold. Because the 87-base-pair reads could not distinguish some IMGT-functional V segments, including TRBV6-2 and TRBV6-3, those segments were excluded. In vitro tests confirmed that a few of the cytomegalovirus-associated TCR beta chains recognize cytomegalovirus antigens. The study listed approximately 160 TCR beta chains as associated with cytomegalovirus. In a later analysis, HLA-associated TCR beta chains showed more clonal expansion and lower generation probabilities than non-associated chains that were equally common. When HLA alleles, especially DR and DQ, strongly co-occurred, TCR associations were difficult to assign to individual alleles. The cohort was sequenced for TCR beta chains only, and without alpha or paired-chain data the features that could be detected were limited. Several of the top co-occurrence clusters appeared to be linked to parvovirus B19, influenza, CMV and Epstein-Barr virus, according to a later analysis. A further reported finding was that TCR beta sequences accurately predicted the HLA-A and HLA-B alleles for most subjects in the first cohort. Roughly 17 rarely observed V segments, including chromosome 9 orphons, were excluded from the earlier analysis of a few hundred of the donors because counts were too low. Because some donors lacked HLA typing at each locus, the association tests relied only on the typed subset. The classifier was reported to diagnose cytomegalovirus status with high specificity and sensitivity in both the original cohort and the validation cohort. According to a later analysis, TCR association rates differed among HLA loci, with DRB1 alleles showing the most associated TCRs and HLA-C alleles showing the fewest. According to the authors, the approach could potentially be generalized to other disease states and immunological phenotypes. Across donors, most TCR sequences were observed very rarely, whereas some public TCRs were present in many individuals. According to a later analysis, most CMV-associated TCR beta chains appeared to be HLA-restricted, and the HLA associations seemed to be driven largely by CMV exposure. A later genetic analysis associated a missense DCLRE1C variant with V-gene and J-gene trimming of TCR beta chains, and an independent cohort replicated the association. Immune exposure information for the cohort was limited to CMV serostatus. Specific HLA alleles were associated with more than 15,000 TCR beta sequences at a false discovery rate of 0.05 in a later analysis. Correlated functional status among segregating V segments might be attributable to linkage disequilibrium, but an unknown experimental factor could not be ruled out. A cluster of highly shared sequence variants was judged likely to represent a technical artifact of the sequencing pipeline. According to a later genetic analysis, donors in an Asian-associated ancestry cluster had fewer N-insertions in productive TCRs than the roughly 670-donor mean. An earlier analysis of approximately 600 of the donors showed that most TCR beta V segments appeared in productive rearrangements either about 87% or about 30% of the time, which broadly matched IMGT annotations.

The library was generated by the immunoSEQ multiplex PCR assay. A mixture of 60 forward primers for TCR Vbeta segments and 13 reverse primers for TCR Jbeta segments was used in the multiplex PCR. A multiplex PCR assay on genomic DNA amplified the CDR3 region of rearranged TCR beta genes. On the Illumina HiSeq System, the amplified TCR beta libraries were sequenced as 87-base-pair reads. The source study handled its data this way. A later analysis tallied around 87 million unique TCR beta chains across the 610 or so repertoires, and about 12 million of those chains were shared by two or more donors. Raw reads were error-corrected and collapsed into unique sequences by a nearest-neighbor algorithm in which closely related sequences were merged to remove PCR and sequencing errors. To assign V, D and J gene segments, CDR3 sequences were aligned to IMGT reference sequences. For a sequence to be retained, a match of at least six nucleotides to both a V gene segment and a J gene segment was required. A rearrangement was called productive if the CDR3 had no stop codons and remained in frame with V and J, and every other rearrangement was called non-productive. CDR3 was defined according to IMGT convention as the region running from the second conserved V-encoded cysteine to the conserved J-encoded phenylalanine. The earlier analysis of 450 to 750 of the donors excluded any sequence lacking an unambiguous match to a single V gene segment. In an earlier analysis of several hundred of the donors, V segments were called functional above 56.7% productive rearrangements and were called segregating when the between-donor standard deviation exceeded 5%. A statistical classification framework was built for diagnosing cytomegalovirus status from the catalog of TCR beta chain sequences. In a later analysis, TCR nucleotide sequences were compared against IMGT/GENE-DB human TR gene sequences so that V and J genes could be assigned. In a later analysis, CDR3 sequences and most-parsimonious VDJ recombination scenarios were assigned using the TCRdist pipeline. In a later analysis, each TCR beta chain was defined by its CDR3 amino acid sequence together with its V-gene family, and reads lacking a unique V-gene family were excluded. As a way to deal with suspected cross-contamination and a sequencing artifact, a later analysis dropped more than 500 nucleotide sequences that were highly shared and had low generation probability. In a later analysis, a clonal expansion index for each public chain was calculated from normalized within-repertoire ranks of inferred template counts. In a later analysis, generation probabilities were computed with a VDJ recombination model fitted to out-of-frame rearrangements, and the resulting probabilities were checked against IGoR. In a later analysis, hypergeometric tests were used to score TCR-TCR, TCR-HLA and TCR-CMV co-occurrence, with a repertoire-size bias correction applied to TCR pairs. To estimate false discovery rates, a later analysis permuted the HLA or CMV assignments 20 times. In a later analysis, co-occurring TCRs were grouped using DBSCAN, with TCRdist sequence similarity added in when clustering inside HLA-allele-positive subsets. For co-occurrence clustering, repertoires with fewer than 30,000 or more than 120,000 public chains were excluded, along with roughly 5 repertoires with anomalous nucleotide sharing. In TCRdb, the immuneACCESS table is reduced to in-frame sequences with V and J assigned. These tables do not hold every clone; where another copy was compared, an unresolved V gene accounts for under half, and the others remain unexplained. V and J calls and clone size come straight from that table; D and trimming were deduced from the DNA. The sample table contains under 200,000 clones; only one count was recorded for about 65% of them. The ten largest clones add up to over 1.2% of the sample.

V gives up 0 bases and J gives up 2 bases, and the segment between their germline ends measures 8 bases. From the germline V gene, CDR1 is SGHVS and CDR2 is FNYEAQ. From cysteine to phenylalanine, the CDR3 is 15 amino acids long. CDR3 DNA only is kept here, 45 bases in frame from base 1. In this chain, TRBV7-6 is recombined with TRBJ2-1; TRBD1 is a weak D gene call, 6 bases matching. Sequenced sample: PBMCs. The receptor comes from a girl under 18 in good health and CMV-seronegative. The CDR3 reads as follows: CASSLAAGAYNEQFF. The base sequence is TGTGCCAGCAGCTTAGCAGCAGGGGCCTACAATGAGCAGTTCTTC.